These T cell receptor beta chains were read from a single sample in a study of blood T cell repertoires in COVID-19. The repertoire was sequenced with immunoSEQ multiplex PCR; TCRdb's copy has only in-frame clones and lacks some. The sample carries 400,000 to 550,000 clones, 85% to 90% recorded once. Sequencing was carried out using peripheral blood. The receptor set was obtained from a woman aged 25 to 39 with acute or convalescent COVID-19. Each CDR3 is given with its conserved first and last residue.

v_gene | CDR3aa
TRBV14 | CASSRLITGSRNTEAFF
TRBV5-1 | CASSGTGEMGTDTQYF
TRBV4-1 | CASSQEELAGGNTGELFF
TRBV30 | CAWSDKQGRFEKLFF
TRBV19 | CASSVTDNEQFF
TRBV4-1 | CASSQEWELRDRGLDEQFF
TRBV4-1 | CASSQVESGRETQYF
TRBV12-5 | CASGLVRDSFSNQPQHF
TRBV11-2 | CASSRGDSGNTIYF
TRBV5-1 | CASSEGTANTEAFF
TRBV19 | CASSIGFQRGGRDEQFF
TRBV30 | CAWSVLRSTDTQYF
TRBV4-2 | CASSQDAEETQYF
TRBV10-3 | CAISDRRGGPKNNEQFF
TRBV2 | CATLSGLSTDTQYF
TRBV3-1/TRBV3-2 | CASSHLASGGHYNEQFF
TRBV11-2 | CASSSQNPGTPYEQYF
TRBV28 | CASSLSYLSGNTIYF
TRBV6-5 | CASSFQVFDTAYGYTF
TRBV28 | CAGGTGLPSSGNTIYF
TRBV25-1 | CASGDTGSANYGYTF
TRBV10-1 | CASSAGTGGSPLHF
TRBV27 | CASSYGLVGDTQYF
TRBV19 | CASSAGQGLTTQYF
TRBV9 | CASSPGVGGGRDTQYF
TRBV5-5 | CASSPRDRTYNEQFF
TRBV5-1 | CASSLETANTEAFF
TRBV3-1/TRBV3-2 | CASSHGGNRETQYF
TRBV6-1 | CASSDFLGQGPDEQYF
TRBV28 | CASSLVLGARNSPLHF
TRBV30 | CAWSWDNYEQYF